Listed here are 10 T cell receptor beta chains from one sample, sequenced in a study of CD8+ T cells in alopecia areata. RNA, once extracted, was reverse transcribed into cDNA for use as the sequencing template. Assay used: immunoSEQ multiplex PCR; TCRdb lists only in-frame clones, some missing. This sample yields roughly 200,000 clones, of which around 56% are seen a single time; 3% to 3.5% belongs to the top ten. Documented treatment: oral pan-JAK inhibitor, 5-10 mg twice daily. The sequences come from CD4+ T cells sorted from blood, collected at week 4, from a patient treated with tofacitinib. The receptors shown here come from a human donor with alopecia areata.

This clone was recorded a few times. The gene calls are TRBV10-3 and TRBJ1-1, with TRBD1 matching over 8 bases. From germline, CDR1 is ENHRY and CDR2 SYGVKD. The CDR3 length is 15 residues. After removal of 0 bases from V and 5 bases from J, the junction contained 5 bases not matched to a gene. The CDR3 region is CAISESRTGRTEAFF. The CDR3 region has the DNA TGTGCCATCAGTGAGTCGAGGACAGGGAGAACTGAAGCTTTCTTT.

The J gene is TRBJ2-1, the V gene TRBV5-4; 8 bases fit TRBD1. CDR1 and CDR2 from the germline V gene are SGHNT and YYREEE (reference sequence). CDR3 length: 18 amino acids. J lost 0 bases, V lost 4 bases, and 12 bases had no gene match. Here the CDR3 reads CASSPGGSGTSSYNEQFF. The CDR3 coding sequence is TGTGCCAGCAGCCCAGGGGGCTCCGGGACAAGCTCCTACAATGAGCAGTTCTTC.

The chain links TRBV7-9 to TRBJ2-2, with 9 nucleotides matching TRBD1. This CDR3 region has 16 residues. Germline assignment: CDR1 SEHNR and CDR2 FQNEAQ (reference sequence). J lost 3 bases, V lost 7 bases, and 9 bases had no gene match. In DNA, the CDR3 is TGTGCCAGCACCTTCCGGGACAGGGACCACACCGGGGAGCTGTTTTTT. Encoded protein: CASTFRDRDHTGELFF.

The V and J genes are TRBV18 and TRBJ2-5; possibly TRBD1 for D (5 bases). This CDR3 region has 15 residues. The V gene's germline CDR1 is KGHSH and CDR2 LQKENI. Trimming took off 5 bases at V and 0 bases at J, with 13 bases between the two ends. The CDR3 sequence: CASSASRGHQETQYF. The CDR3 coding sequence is TGTGCCAGCTCAGCTAGTAGGGGCCACCAAGAGACCCAGTACTTC.

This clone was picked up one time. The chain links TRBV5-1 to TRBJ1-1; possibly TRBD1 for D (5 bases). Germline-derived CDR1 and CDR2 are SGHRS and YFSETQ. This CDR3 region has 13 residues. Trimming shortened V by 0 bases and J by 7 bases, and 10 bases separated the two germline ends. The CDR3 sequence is CASSLDRIYEAFF. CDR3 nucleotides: TGCGCCAGCAGCTTGGACAGGATCTATGAAGCTTTCTTT.

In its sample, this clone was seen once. The CDR3 is CASGPGDTDTQYF. Here the CDR3 DNA reads TGCGCCAGCGGCCCGGGGGACACAGATACGCAGTATTTT. The chain employs TRBV5-1 and TRBJ2-3, with D tentatively TRBD2 (6 bases). CDR1 and CDR2 from the germline V gene are SGHRS and YFSETQ. V was shortened by 7 bases and J by 2 bases, with 11 bases between the two germline ends. The CDR3 contains 13 residues. The full variable domain, with the rest looked up from reference TRBV5-1 and TRBJ2-3, is KAGVTQTPRYLIKTRGQQVTLSCSPISGHRSVSWYQQTPGQGLQFLFEYFSETQRNKGNFPGRFSGRQFSNSRSEMNVSTLELGDSALYLCASGPGDTDTQYFGPGTRLTVL.

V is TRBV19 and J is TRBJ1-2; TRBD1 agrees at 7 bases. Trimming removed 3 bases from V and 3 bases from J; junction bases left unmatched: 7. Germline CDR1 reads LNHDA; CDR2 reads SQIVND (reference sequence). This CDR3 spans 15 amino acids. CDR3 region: CASSMRVGTDYGYTF. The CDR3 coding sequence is TGTGCCAGTAGTATGAGGGTCGGGACAGACTATGGCTACACCTTC.

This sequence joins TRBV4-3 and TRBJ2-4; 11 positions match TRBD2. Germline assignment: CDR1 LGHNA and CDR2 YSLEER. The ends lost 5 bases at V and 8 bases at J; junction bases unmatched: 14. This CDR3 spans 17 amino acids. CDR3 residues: CASSFTLAGGSRDIQYF. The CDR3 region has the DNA TGCGCCAGCAGCTTTACTCTAGCGGGGGGATCGAGGGACATTCAGTACTTC.

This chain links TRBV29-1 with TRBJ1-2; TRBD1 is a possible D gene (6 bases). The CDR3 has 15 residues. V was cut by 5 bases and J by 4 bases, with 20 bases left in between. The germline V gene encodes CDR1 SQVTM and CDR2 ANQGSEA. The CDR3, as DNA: TGCAGCGTTCCTACCATCGGGGGGGCCCTCTATGGCTACACCTTC. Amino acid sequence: CSVPTIGGALYGYTF.

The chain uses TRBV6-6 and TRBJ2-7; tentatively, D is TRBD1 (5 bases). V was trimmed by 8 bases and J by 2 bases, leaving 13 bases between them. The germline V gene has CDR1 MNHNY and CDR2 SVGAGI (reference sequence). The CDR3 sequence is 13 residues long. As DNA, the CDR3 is TGTGCCAGCGGTACAGCGACAGCCTACGAGCAGTACTTC. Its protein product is CASGTATAYEQYF.